This entry lists 11 T cell receptor beta chains sequenced from one sample in a study of blood T cell repertoires in COVID-19. Measured with immunoSEQ multiplex PCR; TCRdb has only the in-frame clones, and not every one. The profile shows about 350,000 clones, about nine tenths of them singletons. The sequenced sample consisted of peripheral blood. These receptors were obtained from a woman in her sixties or seventies with COVID-19, enrolled during active disease.

This chain uses TRBV6-4 with TRBJ1-5; no clear D gene. This CDR3 contains 16 residues. Germline lookup yields CDR1 MRHNA and CDR2 SNTAGT. Trimming left V 7 bases short and J 2 bases short, with 18 bases between. The CDR3, as DNA: TGTGCCAGCATTTTAGAGGAGGGATGGGGCAATCAGCCCCAGCATTTT. This translates into CASILEEGWGNQPQHF.

The rearrangement joins TRBV27 to TRBJ1-1, with D tentatively TRBD1 (5 bases). The CDR3 extends over 15 amino acids. V was clipped by 6 bases and J by 1 base, with 15 bases between them. CDR1 and CDR2 from the germline V gene are MNHEY and SMNVEV (reference sequence). DNA for the CDR3: TGTGCCAGCAGGTCGGGGGAAAGATGGAACACTGAAGCTTTCTTT. Its translation is CASRSGERWNTEAFF.

This chain links TRBV5-1 with TRBJ2-1; possible D gene TRBD1, 6 bases. The CDR3 length is 15 residues. Germline lookup yields CDR1 SGHRS and CDR2 YFSETQ. V dropped 4 bases and J dropped 4 bases, with 15 bases sitting between them. The chain's CDR3 is CASSPQGLEYNEQFF. The CDR3 coding sequence is TGCGCCAGCAGCCCACAGGGCCTAGAATACAATGAGCAGTTCTTC.

This clone has a handful of counts. The chain joins TRBV5-1 to TRBJ1-3; D is unresolved. Germline CDR1 SGHRS, CDR2 YFSETQ. Trimming shortened V by 0 bases and J by 0 bases, and 13 bases separated the two germline ends. The CDR3 covers 17 residues. The CDR3 DNA reads TGCGCCAGCAGCTTGGAAGTTCGGGGAATCTCTGGAAACACCATATATTTT. Its translation is CASSLEVRGISGNTIYF.

V usage is TRBV7-9 and J usage is TRBJ1-3; no firm D call. The CDR3 spans 16 residues. Between the trimmed V and J ends, which lost 5 bases and 1 base, there was a span of 15 bases. The germline CDR1 and CDR2 sequences are SEHNR and FQNEAQ (reference sequence). CDR3 region: CASSPTREASGNTIYF. Here the CDR3 DNA reads TGTGCCAGCAGCCCGACACGGGAGGCGTCTGGAAACACCATATATTTT.

The chain has TRBV28 and TRBJ1-5, with D maybe TRBD1 (6 bases). Deletions cut 5 bases from V and 9 bases from J, with 23 bases between. The CDR3 covers 16 residues. From germline, CDR1 is MDHEN and CDR2 SYDVKM. CDR3 nucleotides: TGTGCCAGCAGTACGGGGGGGGCGGACAGTATAGGGCCCCAGCATTTT. Translating gives CASSTGGADSIGPQHF.

The count of this clone is one. CDR3 in amino acids: CASSFGTGGWEQYF. CDR3 nucleotides: TGTGCCAGCAGCTTCGGGACAGGGGGCTGGGAGCAGTACTTC. The chain uses TRBV11-2 and TRBJ2-7; 12 nucleotides line up with TRBD1. The germline CDR1 and CDR2 sequences are SGHAT and FQNNGV. Unmatched junction bases numbered 4, after V lost 3 bases and J lost 7 bases. The CDR3 consists of 14 residues.

The chain couples TRBV4-1 to TRBJ1-1; D unresolved. V lost 0 bases and J lost 1, with 6 bases in between. This CDR3 spans 14 amino acids. Looked up from germline, CDR1 is MGHRA and CDR2 is YSYEKL. CDR3 sequence reads: CASSQDTRNTEAFF. CDR3 sequence (DNA): TGCGCCAGCAGCCAAGATACGAGGAACACTGAAGCTTTCTTT.

This clone was recorded a few times. The rearrangement joins TRBV29-1 to TRBJ1-2; 7 bases are shared with TRBD1. V lost 5 bases, J lost 8 bases, and 8 bases stayed unmatched. There are 12 residues in the CDR3. Germline V gene lookup returns CDR1 SQVTM and CDR2 ANQGSEA. The CDR3 bases are TGCAGCGTTCGGGACAGAGAAGGAGGCTACACCTTC. Translated: CSVRDREGGYTF. Looking up the rest from reference TRBV29-1 and TRBJ1-2 gives the full variable domain: SAVISQKPSRDICQRGTSLTIQCQVDSQVTMMFWYRQQPGQSLTLIATANQGSEATYESGFVIDKFPISRPNLTFSTLTVSNMSPEDSSIYLCSVRDREGGYTFGSGTRLTVV.

The V call is TRBV6-2 or TRBV6-3, the J call TRBJ1-5, with 8 bases fitting TRBD1. CDR1 MNHEY and CDR2 SVGEGT come from the germline V gene. This CDR3 spans 18 amino acids. Germline trimming cut 6 bases from V and 1 base from J; bases unmatched to any gene: 14. As DNA, the CDR3 is TGTGCCAGCAGCCGCATTATGACAGGGGTCCGGAGCAATCAGCCCCAGCATTTT. Residues: CASSRIMTGVRSNQPQHF.

The chain employs TRBV6-5 and TRBJ1-1, with D possibly TRBD1 on 6 matching bases. CDR3 size: 15 residues. Between the trimmed V and J ends, which lost 2 bases and 0 bases, there was a span of 10 bases. Germline lookup yields CDR1 MNHEY and CDR2 SVGAGI. CDR3 amino acids: CASSYRQGLNTEAFF. In nucleotides, the CDR3 is TGTGCCAGCAGTTACAGGCAGGGGCTGAACACTGAAGCTTTCTTT.